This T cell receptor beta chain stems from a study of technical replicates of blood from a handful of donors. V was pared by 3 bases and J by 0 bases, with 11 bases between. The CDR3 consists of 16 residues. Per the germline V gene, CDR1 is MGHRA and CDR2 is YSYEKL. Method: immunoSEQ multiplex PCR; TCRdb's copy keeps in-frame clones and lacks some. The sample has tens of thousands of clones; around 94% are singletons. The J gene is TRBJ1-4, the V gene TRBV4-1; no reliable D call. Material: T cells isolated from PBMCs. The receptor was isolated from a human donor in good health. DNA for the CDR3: TGCGCCAGCAGCCAGGCCACAGTCTCAACTAATGAAAAACTGTTTTTT. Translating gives CASSQATVSTNEKLFF.